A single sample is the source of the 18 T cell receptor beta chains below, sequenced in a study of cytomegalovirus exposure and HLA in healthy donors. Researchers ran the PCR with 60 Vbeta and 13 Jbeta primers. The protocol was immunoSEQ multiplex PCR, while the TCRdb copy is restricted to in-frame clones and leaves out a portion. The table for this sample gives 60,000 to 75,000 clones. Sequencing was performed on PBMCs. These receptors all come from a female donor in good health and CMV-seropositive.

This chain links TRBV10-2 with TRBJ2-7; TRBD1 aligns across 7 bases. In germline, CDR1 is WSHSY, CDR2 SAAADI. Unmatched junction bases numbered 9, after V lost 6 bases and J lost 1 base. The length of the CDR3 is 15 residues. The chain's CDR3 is CASSRGLGLSYEQYF. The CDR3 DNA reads TGCGCCAGCAGCAGGGGGTTGGGCCTTTCCTACGAGCAGTACTTC.

The CDR3 coding sequence is TGTGCCAGTAGTATGCCCTTGGGGGCCCGCAATCAGCCCCAGCATTTT. Residues: CASSMPLGARNQPQHF. The rearrangement joins TRBV19 to TRBJ1-5; tentative D call: TRBD1 (6 bases). CDR3 size: 16 residues. The germline CDR1 and CDR2 sequences are LNHDA and SQIVND (reference sequence). The V end lost 3 bases, the J end lost 2 bases, and 14 bases lay between the germline ends.

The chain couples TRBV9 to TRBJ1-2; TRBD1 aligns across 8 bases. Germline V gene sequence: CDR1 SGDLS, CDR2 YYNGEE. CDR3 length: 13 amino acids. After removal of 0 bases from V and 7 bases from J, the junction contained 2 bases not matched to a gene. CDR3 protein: CASSVAGGGGYTF. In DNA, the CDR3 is TGTGCCAGCAGCGTAGCAGGGGGCGGTGGCTACACCTTC.

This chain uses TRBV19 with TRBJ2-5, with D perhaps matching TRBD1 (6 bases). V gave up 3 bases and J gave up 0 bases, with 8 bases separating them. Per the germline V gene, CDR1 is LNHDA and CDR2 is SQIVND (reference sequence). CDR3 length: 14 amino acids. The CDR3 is CASSMHRDQETQYF. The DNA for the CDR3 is TGTGCCAGTAGTATGCACAGGGACCAAGAGACCCAGTACTTC.

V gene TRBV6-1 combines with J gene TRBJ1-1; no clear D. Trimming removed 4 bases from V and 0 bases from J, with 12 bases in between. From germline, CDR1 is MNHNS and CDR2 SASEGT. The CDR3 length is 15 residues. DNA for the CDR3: TGTGCCAGCAGTGGGGGAAGCGGGTTGAACACTGAAGCTTTCTTT. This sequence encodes CASSGGSGLNTEAFF.

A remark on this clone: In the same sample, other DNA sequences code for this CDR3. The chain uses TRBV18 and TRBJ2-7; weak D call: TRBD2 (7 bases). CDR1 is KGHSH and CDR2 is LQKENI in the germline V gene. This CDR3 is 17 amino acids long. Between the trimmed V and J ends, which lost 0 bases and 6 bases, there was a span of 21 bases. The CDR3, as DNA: TGTGCCAGCTCACCACCGGATCGAAAAGGGGGGGCGTCCGAGCAGTACTTC. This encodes CASSPPDRKGGASEQYF. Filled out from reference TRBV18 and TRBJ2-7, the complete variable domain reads NAGVMQNPRHLVRRRGQEARLRCSPMKGHSHVYWYRQLPEEGLKFMVYLQKENIIDESGMPKERFSAEFPKEGPSILRIQQVVRGDSAAYFCASSPPDRKGGASEQYFGPGTRLTVT.

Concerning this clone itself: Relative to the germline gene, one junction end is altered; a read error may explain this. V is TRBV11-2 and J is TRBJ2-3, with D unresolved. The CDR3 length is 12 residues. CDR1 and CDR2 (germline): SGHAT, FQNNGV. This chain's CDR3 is CASSPLTDKQYF. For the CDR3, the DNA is TGTGCCAGCAGCCCCCTTACAGATAAGCAGTATTTT.

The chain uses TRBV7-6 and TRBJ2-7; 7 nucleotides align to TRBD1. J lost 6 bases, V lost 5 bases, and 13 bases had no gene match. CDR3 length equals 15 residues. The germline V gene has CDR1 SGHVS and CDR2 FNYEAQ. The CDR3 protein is CASSPRGTRQGEQYF. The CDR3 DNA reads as TGTGCCAGCAGCCCCAGGGGGACCCGGCAGGGCGAGCAGTACTTC.

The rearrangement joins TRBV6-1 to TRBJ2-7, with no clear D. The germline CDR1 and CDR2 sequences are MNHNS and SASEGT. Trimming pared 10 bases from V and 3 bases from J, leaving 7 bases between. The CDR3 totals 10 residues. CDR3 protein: CAITGYEQYF. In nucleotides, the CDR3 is TGTGCCATCACCGGCTACGAGCAGTACTTC.

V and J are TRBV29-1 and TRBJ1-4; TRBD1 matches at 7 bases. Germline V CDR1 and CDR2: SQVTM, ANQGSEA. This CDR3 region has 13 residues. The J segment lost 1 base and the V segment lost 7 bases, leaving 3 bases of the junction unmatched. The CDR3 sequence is CSASGGTNEKLFF. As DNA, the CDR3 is TGCAGCGCCTCAGGGGGAACTAATGAAAAACTGTTTTTT.

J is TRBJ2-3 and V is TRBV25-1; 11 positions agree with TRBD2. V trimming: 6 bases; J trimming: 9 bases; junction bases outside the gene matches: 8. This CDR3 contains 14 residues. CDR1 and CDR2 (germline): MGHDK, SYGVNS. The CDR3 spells CASSPNSGGETQYF. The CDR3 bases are TGTGCCAGCAGCCCTAATAGCGGGGGGGAAACGCAGTATTTT.

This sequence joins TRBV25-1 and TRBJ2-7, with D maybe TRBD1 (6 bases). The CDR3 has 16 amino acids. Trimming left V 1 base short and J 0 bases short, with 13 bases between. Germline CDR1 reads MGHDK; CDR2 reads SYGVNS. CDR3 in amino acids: CASSEWVMDSSYEQYF. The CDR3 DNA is TGTGCCAGCAGTGAATGGGTGATGGACAGCTCCTACGAGCAGTACTTC.

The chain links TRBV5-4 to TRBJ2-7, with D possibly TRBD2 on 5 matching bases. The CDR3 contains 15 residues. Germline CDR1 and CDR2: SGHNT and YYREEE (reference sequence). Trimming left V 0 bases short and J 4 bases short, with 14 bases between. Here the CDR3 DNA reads TGTGCCAGCAGCTTGGGCGGTGGGAGTGGGTACGAGCAGTACTTC. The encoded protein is CASSLGGGSGYEQYF.

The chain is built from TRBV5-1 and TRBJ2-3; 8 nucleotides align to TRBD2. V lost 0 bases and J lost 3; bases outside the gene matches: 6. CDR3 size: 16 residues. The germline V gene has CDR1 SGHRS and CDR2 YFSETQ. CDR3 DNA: TGCGCCAGCAGCTTGGGGACTAGCTTATCAACAGATACGCAGTATTTT. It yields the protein CASSLGTSLSTDTQYF. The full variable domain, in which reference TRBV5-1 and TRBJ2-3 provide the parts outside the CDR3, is KAGVTQTPRYLIKTRGQQVTLSCSPISGHRSVSWYQQTPGQGLQFLFEYFSETQRNKGNFPGRFSGRQFSNSRSEMNVSTLELGDSALYLCASSLGTSLSTDTQYFGPGTRLTVL.

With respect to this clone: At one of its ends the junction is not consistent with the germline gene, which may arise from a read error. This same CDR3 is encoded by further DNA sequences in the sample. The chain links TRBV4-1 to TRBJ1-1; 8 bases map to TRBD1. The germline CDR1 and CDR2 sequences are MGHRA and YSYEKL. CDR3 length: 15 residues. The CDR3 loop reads CASSQRTGRSTEAFF. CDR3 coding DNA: TGCGCCAGCAGCCAAAGGACAGGGAGGAGCACTGAGGCTTTCTTT.

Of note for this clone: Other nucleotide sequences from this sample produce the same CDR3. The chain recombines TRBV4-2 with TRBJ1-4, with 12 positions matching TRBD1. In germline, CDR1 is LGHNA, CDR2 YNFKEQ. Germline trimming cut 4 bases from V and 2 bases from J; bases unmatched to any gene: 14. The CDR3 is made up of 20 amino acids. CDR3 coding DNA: TGTGCCAGCAGCCCGACGGGACAGGGGGCTCTTCTAGGTACTAATGAAAAACTGTTTTTT. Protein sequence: CASSPTGQGALLGTNEKLFF.

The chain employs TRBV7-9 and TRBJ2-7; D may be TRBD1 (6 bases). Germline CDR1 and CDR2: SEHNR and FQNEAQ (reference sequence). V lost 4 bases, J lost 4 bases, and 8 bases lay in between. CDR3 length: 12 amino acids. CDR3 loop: CASSSDRYEQYF. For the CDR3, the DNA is TGTGCCAGCAGCTCAGACAGGTACGAGCAGTACTTC.

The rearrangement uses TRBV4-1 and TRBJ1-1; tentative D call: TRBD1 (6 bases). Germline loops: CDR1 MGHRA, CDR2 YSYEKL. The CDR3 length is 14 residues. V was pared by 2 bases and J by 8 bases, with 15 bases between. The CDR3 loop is CASSQFNTGQEAFF. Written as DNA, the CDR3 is TGCGCCAGCAGCCAATTCAACACGGGACAAGAAGCTTTCTTT.